What follows is one T cell receptor (beta chain) and its context. These data are taken from a study of control samples from healthy donors and cancer patients. Trimming left V 1 base short and J 1 base short, with 10 bases between. Germline values: CDR1 SGHDN, CDR2 FVKESK. The CDR3 consists of 15 residues. Sequenced by immunoSEQ multiplex PCR; TCRdb stores in-frame clones only, minus some. The data hold approximately 90,000 clones, with approximately 86% observed a single time. The chain employs TRBV14 and TRBJ1-1; no clear D. This receptor was obtained from a man aged 25-40 years in good health. The sample consisted of blood. The CDR3 sequence is CASSQVAGKNTEAFF. The CDR3 nucleotides are TGTGCCAGCAGCCAAGTCGCGGGGAAGAACACTGAAGCTTTCTTT.